This T cell receptor (beta chain) was identified in a study of human T cells and chemical hapten exposure. Time point specified: pre-sensitization, week 0. Treatment in this sample: therapeutic diphenylcyclopropenone sensitization with weekly scalp DPC. Findings and limits, study-wide: The number of TCRs above 1 in 1000 frequency did not change after DPC sensitization.

In this sample, this clonotype turned up many times. Its antigen is unknown. Each CDR3 protein is one row after TCRdb ran MiXCR on the RACE reads. The table includes tens of thousands of distinct CDR3 sequences, under 15% detected once. CDR3 length: 17 amino acids. V lost 1 base, J lost 0 bases, and 13 bases lay in between. Germline loops: CDR1 SGHVS, CDR2 FNYEAQ. V is TRBV7-6 and J is TRBJ2-1; D may be TRBD1 (5 bases). Sequencing was performed on whole blood, taken in connection with sensitization to the hapten diphenylcyclopropenone (DPC). The TCR was taken from a woman aged 25 to 45 with alopecia areata. Some clones in this sample may be carry-over from other donors' samples. CDR3 in DNA: TGTGCCAGCAGCTTAGGAGGTCACAGGAGCTCCTACAATGAGCAGTTCTTC. This gives the protein CASSLGGHRSSYNEQFF. The full variable domain, in which reference TRBV7-6 and TRBJ2-1 provide the parts outside the CDR3, is GAGVSQSPRYKVTKRGQDVALRCDPISGHVSLYWYRQALGQGPEFLTYFNYEAQQDKSGLPNDRFSAERPEGSISTLTIQRTEQRDSAMYRCASSLGGHRSSYNEQFFGPGTRLTVL.